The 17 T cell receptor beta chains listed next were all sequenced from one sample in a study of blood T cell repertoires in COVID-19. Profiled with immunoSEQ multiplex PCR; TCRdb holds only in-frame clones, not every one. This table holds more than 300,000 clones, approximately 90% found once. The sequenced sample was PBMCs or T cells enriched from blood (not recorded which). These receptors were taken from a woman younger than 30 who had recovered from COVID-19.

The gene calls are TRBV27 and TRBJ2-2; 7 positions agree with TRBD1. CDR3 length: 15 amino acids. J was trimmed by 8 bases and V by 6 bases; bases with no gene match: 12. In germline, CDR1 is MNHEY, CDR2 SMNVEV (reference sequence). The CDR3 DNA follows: TGTGCCAGCAGGACTACAGGGGCCCTACGAGGGGAGCTGTTTTTT. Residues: CASRTTGALRGELFF.

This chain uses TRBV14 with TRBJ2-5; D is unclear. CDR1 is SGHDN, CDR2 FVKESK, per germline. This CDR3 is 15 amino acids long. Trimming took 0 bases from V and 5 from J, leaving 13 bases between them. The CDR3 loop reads CASSQEHGVWETQYF. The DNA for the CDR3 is TGTGCCAGCAGCCAAGAACATGGAGTTTGGGAGACCCAGTACTTC.

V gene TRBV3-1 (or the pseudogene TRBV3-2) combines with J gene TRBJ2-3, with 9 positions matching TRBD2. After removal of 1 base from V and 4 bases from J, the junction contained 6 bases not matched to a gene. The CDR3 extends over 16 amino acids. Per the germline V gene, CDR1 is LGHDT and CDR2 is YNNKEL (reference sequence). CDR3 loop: CASSQGAGGRSDTQYF. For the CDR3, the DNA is TGTGCCAGCAGCCAAGGGGCGGGGGGGCGCTCAGATACGCAGTATTTT.

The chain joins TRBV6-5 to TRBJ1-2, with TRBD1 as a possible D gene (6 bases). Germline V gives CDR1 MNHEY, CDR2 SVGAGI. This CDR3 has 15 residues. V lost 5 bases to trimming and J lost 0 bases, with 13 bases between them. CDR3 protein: CASSTRTAANYGYTF. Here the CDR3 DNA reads TGTGCCAGCAGTACTCGGACAGCCGCTAACTATGGCTACACCTTC.

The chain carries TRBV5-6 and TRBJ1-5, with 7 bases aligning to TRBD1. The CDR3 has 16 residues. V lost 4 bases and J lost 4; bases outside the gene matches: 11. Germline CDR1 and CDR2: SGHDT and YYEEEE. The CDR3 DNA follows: TGTGCCAGCAGCCTATGGGGACAGTTGATTAATCAGCCCCAGCATTTT. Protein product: CASSLWGQLINQPQHF.

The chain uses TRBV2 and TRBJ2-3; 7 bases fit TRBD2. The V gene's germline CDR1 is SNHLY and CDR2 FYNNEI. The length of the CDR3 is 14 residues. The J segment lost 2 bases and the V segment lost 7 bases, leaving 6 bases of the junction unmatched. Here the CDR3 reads CASMRGGTTDTQYF. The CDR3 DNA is TGTGCCAGCATGAGGGGAGGGACCACAGATACGCAGTATTTT.

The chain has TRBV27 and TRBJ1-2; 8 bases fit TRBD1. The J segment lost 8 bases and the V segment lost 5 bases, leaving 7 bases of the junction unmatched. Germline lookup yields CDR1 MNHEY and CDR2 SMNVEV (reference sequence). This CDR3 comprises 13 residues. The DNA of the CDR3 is TGTGCCAGCAGTCAAGGGACAGGCAGGGGCTACACCTTC. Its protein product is CASSQGTGRGYTF.

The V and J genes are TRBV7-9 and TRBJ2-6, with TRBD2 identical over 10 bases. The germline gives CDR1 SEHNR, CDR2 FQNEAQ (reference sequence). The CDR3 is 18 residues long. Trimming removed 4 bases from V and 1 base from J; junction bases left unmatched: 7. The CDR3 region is CASSSRLAGASGANVLTF. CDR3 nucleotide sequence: TGTGCCAGCAGCTCCCGACTAGCGGGCGCATCTGGGGCCAACGTCCTGACTTTC.

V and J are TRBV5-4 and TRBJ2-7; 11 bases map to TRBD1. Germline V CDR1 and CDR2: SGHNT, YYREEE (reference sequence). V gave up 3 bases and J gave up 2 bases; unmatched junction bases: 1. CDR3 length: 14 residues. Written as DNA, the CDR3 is TGTGCCAGCAGCTGGGACAGGGGGGCCTACGAGCAGTACTTC. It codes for CASSWDRGAYEQYF.

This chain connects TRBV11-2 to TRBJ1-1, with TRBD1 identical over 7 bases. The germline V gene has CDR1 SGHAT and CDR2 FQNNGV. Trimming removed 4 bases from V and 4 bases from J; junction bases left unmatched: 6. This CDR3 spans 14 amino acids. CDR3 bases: TGTGCCAGCAGCTCAAGGGGGCCACCCACTGAAGCTTTCTTT. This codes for CASSSRGPPTEAFF.

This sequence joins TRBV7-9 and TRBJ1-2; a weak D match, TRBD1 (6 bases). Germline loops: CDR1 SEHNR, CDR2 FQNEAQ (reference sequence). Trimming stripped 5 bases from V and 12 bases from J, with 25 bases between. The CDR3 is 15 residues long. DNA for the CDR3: TGTGCCAGCAGCCAAATTCATCCCCAGGGGCTAATCCACACCTTC. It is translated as CASSQIHPQGLIHTF.

In DNA form, the CDR3 reads TGTGCCAGCAGCCAACTGGGACTAGCGGGGTCCGGCATTCACGAGCAGTACTTC. It codes for CASSQLGLAGSGIHEQYF. J is TRBJ2-7 and V is TRBV3-1 (or the pseudogene TRBV3-2), with 13 bases lining up with TRBD2. CDR3 length equals 18 residues. Trimming cost V 2 bases and J 5 bases; bases outside gene matches: 12. Looked up from germline, CDR1 is LGHDT and CDR2 is YNNKEL (reference sequence).

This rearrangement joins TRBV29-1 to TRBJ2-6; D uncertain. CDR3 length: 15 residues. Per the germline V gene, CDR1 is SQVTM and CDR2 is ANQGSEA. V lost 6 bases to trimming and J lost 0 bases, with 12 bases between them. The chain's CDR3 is CSVAKTGSGANVLTF. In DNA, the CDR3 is TGCAGCGTAGCTAAGACGGGCTCTGGGGCCAACGTCCTGACTTTC. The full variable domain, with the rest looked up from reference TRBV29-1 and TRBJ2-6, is SAVISQKPSRDICQRGTSLTIQCQVDSQVTMMFWYRQQPGQSLTLIATANQGSEATYESGFVIDKFPISRPNLTFSTLTVSNMSPEDSSIYLCSVAKTGSGANVLTFGAGSRLTVL.

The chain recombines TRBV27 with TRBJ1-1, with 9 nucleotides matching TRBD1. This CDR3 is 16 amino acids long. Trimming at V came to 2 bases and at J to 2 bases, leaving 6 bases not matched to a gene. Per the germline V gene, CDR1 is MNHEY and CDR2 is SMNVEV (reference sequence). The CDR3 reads CASSLTHRGPNTEAFF. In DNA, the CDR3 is TGTGCCAGCAGTTTAACCCACAGGGGGCCCAACACTGAAGCTTTCTTT.

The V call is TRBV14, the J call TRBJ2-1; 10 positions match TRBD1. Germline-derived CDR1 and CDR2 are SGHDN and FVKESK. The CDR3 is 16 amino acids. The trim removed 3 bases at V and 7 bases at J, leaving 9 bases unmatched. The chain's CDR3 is CASSHLGTGERNEQFF. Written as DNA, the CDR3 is TGTGCCAGCAGCCATCTAGGGACAGGGGAAAGAAATGAGCAGTTCTTC.

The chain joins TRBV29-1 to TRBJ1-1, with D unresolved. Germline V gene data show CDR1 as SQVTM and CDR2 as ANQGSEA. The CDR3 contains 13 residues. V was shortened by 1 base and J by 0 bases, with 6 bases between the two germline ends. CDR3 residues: CSVEAQMNTEAFF. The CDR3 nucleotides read TGCAGCGTTGAAGCGCAGATGAACACTGAAGCTTTCTTT.

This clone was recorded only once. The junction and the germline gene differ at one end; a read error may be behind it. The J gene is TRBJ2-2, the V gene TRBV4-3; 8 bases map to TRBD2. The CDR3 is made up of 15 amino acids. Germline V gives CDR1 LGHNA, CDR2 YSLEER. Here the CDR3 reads CVSVRGGGKTGELFF. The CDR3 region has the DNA TGCGTCAGCGTCCGGGGCGGGGGGAAAACCGGGGAGCTGTTTTTT.